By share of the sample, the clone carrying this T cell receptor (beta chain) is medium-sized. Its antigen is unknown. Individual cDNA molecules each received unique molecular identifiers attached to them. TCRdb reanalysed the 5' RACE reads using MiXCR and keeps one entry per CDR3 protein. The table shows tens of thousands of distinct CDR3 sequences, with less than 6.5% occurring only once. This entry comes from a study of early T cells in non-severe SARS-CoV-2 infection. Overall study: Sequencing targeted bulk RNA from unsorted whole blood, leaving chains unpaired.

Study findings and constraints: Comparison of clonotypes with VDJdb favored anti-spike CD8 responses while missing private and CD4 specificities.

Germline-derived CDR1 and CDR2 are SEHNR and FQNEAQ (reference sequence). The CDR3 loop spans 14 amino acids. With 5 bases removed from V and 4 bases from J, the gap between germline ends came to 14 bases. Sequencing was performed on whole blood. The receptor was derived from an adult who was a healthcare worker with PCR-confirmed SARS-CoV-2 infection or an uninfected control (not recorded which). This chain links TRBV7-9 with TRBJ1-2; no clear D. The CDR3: CASSNMENFYGYTF. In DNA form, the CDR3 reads TGTGCCAGCAGCAATATGGAGAATTTCTATGGCTACACCTTC.